This T cell receptor beta chain stems from a study of cytomegalovirus exposure and HLA in healthy donors. Overall study context: The roughly 130 validation repertoires, a later analysis reported, used the same platform as the 550 to 700 repertoires from the first cohort. Study results and limitations: Most TCR sequences proved rare, with some public TCRs found in many donors. It was reportedly the case that the classifier diagnosed cytomegalovirus status with high specificity and sensitivity.

Using immunoSEQ multiplex PCR, the repertoire was profiled, and TCRdb retains in-frame clones only, with some absent. Among about 65,000 clones listed, 90% to 95% were seen once. Notes on this clone: No antigen is known for it.

The CDR3 sequence is 14 residues long. Germline V lookup: CDR1 MDHEN, CDR2 SYDVKM. Unmatched junction bases numbered 4, after V lost 0 bases and J lost 6 bases. The donors were members of the validation cohort, which comprised about 120 subjects and was separate from the first cohort of more than 500 subjects. This TCR was recovered from a man aged 18 to 35 in good health and CMV-seropositive. The V and J genes are TRBV28 and TRBJ1-2; 7 bases are shared with TRBD1. What was sequenced was PBMCs. CDR3 DNA: TGTGCCAGCAGTTTATGGGGTCAGGGGGATGGCTACACCTTC. This sequence encodes CASSLWGQGDGYTF.